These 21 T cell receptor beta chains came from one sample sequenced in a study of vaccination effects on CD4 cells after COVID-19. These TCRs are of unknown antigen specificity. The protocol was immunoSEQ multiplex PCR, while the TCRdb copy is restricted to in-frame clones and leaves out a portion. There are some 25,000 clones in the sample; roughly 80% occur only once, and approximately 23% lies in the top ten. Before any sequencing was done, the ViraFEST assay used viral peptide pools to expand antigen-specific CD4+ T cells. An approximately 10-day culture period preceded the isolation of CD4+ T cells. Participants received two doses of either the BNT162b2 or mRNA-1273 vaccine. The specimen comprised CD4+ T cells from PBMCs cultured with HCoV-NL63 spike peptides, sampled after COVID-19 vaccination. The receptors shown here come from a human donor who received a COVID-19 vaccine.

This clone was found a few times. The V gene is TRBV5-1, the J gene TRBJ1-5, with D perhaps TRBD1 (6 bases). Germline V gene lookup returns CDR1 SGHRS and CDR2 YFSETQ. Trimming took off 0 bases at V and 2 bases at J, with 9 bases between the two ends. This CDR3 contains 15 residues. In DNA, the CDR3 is TGCGCCAGCAGCTTGGTGCCAGGGGGCAATCAGCCCCAGCATTTT. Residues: CASSLVPGGNQPQHF.

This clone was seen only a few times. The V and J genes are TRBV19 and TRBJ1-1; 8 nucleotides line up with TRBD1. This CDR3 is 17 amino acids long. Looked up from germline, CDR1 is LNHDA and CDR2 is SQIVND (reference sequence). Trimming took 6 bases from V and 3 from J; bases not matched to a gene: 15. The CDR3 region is CASRETDRGSKDTEAFF. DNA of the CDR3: TGTGCCAGTAGGGAGACTGACAGGGGAAGTAAGGACACTGAAGCTTTCTTT. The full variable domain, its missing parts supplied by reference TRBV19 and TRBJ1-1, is DGGITQSPKYLFRKEGQNVTLSCEQNLNHDAMYWYRQDPGQGLRLIYYSQIVNDFQKGDIAEGYSVSREKKESFPLTVTSAQKNPTAFYLCASRETDRGSKDTEAFFGQGTRLTVV.

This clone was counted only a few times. In DNA form, the CDR3 reads TGCGCCAGCAGCTTGGGTGGAGGGAGTACCGGGGAGCTGTTTTTT. Protein sequence: CASSLGGGSTGELFF. The chain recombines TRBV5-1 with TRBJ2-2; D possibly corresponds to TRBD2 (6 bases). This CDR3 is built from 15 residues. V lost 0 bases to trimming and J lost 5 bases, with 11 bases between them. The germline V gene has CDR1 SGHRS and CDR2 YFSETQ.

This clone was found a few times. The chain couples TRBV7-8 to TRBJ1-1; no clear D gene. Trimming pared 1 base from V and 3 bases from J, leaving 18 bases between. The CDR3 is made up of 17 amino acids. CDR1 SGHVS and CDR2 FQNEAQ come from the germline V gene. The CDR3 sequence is CASSLGGLPLADTEAFF. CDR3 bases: TGTGCCAGCAGCTTAGGAGGGTTACCCCTCGCCGACACTGAAGCTTTCTTT.

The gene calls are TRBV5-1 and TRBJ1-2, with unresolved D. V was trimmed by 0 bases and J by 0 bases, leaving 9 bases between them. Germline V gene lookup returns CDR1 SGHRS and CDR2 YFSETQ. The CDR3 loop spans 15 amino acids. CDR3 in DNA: TGCGCCAGCAGCTTGGGGGTGGTTTCTAACTATGGCTACACCTTC. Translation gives CASSLGVVSNYGYTF.

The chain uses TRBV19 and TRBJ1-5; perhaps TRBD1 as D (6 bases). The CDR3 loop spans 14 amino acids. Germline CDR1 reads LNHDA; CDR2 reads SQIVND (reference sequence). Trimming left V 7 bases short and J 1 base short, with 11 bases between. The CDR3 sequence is CASNQGLSNQPQHF. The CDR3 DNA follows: TGTGCCAGTAATCAGGGGTTGAGCAATCAGCCCCAGCATTTT.

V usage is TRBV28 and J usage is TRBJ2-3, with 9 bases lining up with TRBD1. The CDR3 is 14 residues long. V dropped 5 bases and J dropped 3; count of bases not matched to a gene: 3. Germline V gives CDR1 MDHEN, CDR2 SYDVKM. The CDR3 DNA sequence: TGTGCCAGCAGTCTACAGGGGGCGACAGATACGCAGTATTTT. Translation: CASSLQGATDTQYF.

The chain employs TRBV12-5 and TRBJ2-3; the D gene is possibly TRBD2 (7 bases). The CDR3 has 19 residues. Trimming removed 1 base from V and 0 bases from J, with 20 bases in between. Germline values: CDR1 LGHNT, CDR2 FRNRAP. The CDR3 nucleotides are TGTGCTAGTGGTTTGGGGGGGGGCCGTATCGAAAATAGCACAGATACGCAGTATTTT. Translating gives CASGLGGGRIENSTDTQYF.

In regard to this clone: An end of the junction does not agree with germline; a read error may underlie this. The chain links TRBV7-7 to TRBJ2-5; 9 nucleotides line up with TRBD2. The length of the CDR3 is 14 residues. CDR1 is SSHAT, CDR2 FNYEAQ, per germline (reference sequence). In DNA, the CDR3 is TGTGCTAGCAGCCCTACTAGCGGGCGGGTGACCCAGTACTTC. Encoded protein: CASSPTSGRVTQYF.

The CDR3 DNA reads as TGTGCCAGTAGTCCGGAGAACAGGAGGCCCTACGAGCAGTACTTC. This sequence encodes CASSPENRRPYEQYF. This chain connects TRBV19 to TRBJ2-7; TRBD1 or TRBD2 may be the D gene (5 bases each). The CDR3 spans 15 residues. The V end was cut by 5 bases, the J end by 2 bases, with 16 bases between. The V gene's germline CDR1 is LNHDA and CDR2 SQIVND (reference sequence).

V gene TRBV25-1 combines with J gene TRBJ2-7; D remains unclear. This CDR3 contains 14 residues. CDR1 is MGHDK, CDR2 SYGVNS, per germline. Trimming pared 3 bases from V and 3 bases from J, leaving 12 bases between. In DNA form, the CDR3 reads TGTGCCAGCAGTGACTCGGGTGCAGTCTACGAGCAGTACTTC. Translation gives CASSDSGAVYEQYF.

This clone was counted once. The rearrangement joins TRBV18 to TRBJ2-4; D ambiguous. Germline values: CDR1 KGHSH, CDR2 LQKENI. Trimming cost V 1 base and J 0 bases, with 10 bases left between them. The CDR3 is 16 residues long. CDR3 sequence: CASSPLNVLAKNIQYF. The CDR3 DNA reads TGTGCCAGCTCACCACTTAACGTTCTAGCCAAAAACATTCAGTACTTC.

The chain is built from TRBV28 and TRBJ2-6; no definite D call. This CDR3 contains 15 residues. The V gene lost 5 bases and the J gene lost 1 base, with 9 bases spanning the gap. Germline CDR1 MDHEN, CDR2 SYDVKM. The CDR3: CASSTGPSGANVLTF. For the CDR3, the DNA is TGTGCCAGCAGTACCGGGCCGTCTGGGGCCAACGTCCTGACTTTC.

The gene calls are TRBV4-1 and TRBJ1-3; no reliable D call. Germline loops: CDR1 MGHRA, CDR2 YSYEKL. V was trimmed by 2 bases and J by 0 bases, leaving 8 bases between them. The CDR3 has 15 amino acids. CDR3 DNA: TGCGCCAGCAGCCAACAATCGAGCTCTGGAAACACCATATATTTT. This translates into CASSQQSSSGNTIYF.

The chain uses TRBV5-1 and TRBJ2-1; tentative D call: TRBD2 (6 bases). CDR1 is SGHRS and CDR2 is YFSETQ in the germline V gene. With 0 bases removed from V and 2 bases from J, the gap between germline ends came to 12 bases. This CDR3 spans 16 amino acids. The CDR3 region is CASSLAGGAAYNEQFF. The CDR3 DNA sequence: TGCGCCAGCAGCTTGGCCGGCGGGGCCGCCTACAATGAGCAGTTCTTC.

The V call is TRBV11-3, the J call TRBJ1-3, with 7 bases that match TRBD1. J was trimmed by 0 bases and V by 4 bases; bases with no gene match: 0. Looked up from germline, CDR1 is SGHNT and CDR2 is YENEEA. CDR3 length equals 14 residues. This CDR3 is CASSWDSSGNTIYF. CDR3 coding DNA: TGTGCCAGCAGCTGGGACAGCTCTGGAAACACCATATATTTT.

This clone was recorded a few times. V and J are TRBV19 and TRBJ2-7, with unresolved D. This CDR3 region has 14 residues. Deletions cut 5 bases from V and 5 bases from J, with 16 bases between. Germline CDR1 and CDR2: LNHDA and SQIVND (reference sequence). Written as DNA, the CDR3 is TGTGCCAGTAGTCCAAAATCGCCGGGCGACGAGCAGTACTTC. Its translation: CASSPKSPGDEQYF.

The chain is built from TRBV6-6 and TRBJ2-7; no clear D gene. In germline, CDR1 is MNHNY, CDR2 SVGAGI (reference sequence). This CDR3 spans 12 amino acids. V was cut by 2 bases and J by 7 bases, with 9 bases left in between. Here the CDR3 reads CASSYEAREQYF. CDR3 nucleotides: TGTGCCAGCAGTTACGAAGCTCGGGAGCAGTACTTC.

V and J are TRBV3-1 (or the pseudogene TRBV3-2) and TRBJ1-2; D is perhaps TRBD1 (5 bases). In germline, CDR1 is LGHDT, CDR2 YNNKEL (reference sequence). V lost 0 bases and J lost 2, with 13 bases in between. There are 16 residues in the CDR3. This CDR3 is CASSQDARASNYGYTF. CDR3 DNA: TGTGCCAGCAGCCAAGATGCCAGGGCTTCCAACTATGGCTACACCTTC.

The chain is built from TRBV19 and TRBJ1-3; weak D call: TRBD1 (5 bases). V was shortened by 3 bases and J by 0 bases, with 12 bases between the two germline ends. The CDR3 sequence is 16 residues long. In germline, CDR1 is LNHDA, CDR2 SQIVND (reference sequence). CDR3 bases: TGTGCCAGTAGTATCAAGGGGCCGAGCTCTGGAAACACCATATATTTT. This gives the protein CASSIKGPSSGNTIYF.

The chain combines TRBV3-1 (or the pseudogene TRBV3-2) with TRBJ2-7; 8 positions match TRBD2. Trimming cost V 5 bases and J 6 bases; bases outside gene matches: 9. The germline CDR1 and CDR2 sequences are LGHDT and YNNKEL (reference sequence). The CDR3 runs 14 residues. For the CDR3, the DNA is TGTGCCAGCAGCGCCGCCGGGGGGGCTGCCGAGCAGTACTTC. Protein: CASSAAGGAAEQYF.